This T cell receptor (beta chain) stems from a study of blood T cell repertoires in COVID-19. Across the study: Some COVID-19 samples were acute and others convalescent; all came from the United States, Italy and Spain. The cDNA or gDNA used as material had been derived from T cells, B-cell-depleted T cells, or PBMCs.

Per the study methods: Estimation of nucleated cell counts relied on the amplification of reference gene primers. TCRdb's copy holds only in-frame clones and misses some; the assay was immunoSEQ multiplex PCR. That table furnishes V, J and clone size, whereas the DNA furnished D and trimming. This table holds around 86,000 clones, around 87% found once. CDR3 size: 14 residues. Trimming shortened V by 5 bases and J by 8 bases, and 18 bases separated the two germline ends. Germline V lookup: CDR1 SEHNR, CDR2 FQNEAQ (reference sequence). The chain couples TRBV7-9 to TRBJ1-2, with a weak D call TRBD1 (6 bases). This TCR was recovered from an elderly woman with acute or convalescent COVID-19. Sequences were obtained from peripheral blood. The CDR3 here is CASSHRDTHRGYTF. The CDR3 nucleotides are TGTGCCAGCAGCCACCGGGACACCCACCGGGGCTACACCTTC.